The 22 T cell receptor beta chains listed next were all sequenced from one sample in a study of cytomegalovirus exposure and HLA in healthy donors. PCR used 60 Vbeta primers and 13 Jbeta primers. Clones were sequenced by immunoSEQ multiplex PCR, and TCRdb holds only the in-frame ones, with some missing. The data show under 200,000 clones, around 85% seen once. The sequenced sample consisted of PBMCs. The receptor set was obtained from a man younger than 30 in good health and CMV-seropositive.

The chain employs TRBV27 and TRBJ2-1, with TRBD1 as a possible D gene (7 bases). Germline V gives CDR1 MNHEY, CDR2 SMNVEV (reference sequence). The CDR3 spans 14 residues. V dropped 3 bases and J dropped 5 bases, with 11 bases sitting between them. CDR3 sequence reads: CASSLGRGDNEQFF. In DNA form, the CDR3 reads TGTGCCAGCAGTTTGGGCAGGGGGGACAATGAGCAGTTCTTC.

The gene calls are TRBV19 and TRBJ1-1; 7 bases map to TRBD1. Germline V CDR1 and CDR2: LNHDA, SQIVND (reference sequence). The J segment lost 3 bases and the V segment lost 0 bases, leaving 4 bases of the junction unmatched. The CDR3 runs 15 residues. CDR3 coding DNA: TGTGCCAGTAGTATAGAAAGGGGGCGCGACACTGAAGCTTTCTTT. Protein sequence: CASSIERGRDTEAFF.

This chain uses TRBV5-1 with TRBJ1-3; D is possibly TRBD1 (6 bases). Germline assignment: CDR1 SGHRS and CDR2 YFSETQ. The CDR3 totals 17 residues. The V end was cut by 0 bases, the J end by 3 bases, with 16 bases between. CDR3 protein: CASSLEGRQAGGNTIYF. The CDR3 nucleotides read TGCGCCAGCAGCTTGGAGGGCCGACAGGCTGGTGGAAACACCATATATTTT.

The CDR3: CASSFFVAGGTDTQYF. As DNA, the CDR3 is TGTGCCAGCAGCTTCTTCGTAGCGGGGGGGACAGATACGCAGTATTTT. This chain connects TRBV5-6 to TRBJ2-3, with 11 nucleotides matching TRBD2. The CDR3 has 16 amino acids. V gave up 2 bases and J gave up 3 bases; unmatched junction bases: 5. CDR1 SGHDT and CDR2 YYEEEE come from the germline V gene.

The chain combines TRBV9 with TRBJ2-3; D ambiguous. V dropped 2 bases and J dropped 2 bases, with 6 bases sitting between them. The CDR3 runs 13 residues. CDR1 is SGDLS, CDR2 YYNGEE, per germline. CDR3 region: CASSVSPTDTQYF. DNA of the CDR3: TGTGCCAGCAGCGTCTCCCCCACAGATACGCAGTATTTT.

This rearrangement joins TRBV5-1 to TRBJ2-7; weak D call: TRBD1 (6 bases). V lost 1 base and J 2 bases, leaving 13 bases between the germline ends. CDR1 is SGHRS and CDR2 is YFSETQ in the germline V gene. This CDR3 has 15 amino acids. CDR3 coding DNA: TGCGCCAGCAGCTTGCTGGGGGCCAGTACCTACGAGCAGTACTTC. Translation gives CASSLLGASTYEQYF.

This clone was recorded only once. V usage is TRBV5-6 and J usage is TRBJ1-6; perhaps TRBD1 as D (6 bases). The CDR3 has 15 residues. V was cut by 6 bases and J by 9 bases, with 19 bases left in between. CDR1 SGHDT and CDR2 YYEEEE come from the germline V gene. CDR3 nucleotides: TGTGCCAGCAAGGCTGGGGCAGGGGTCGGTTCACCCCTCCACTTT. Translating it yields CASKAGAGVGSPLHF.

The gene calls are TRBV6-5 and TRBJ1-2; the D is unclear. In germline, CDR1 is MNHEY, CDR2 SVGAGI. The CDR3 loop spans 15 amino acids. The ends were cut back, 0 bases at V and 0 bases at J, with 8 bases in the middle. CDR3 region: CASSYSELTNYGYTF. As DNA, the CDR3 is TGTGCCAGCAGTTACTCGGAGCTGACTAACTATGGCTACACCTTC.

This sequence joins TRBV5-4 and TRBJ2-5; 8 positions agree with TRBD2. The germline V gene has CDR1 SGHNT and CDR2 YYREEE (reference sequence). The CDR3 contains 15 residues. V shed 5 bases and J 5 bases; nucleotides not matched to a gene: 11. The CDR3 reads CASSGSSGPQETQYF. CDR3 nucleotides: TGTGCCAGCAGTGGGTCTAGCGGGCCCCAGGAGACCCAGTACTTC.

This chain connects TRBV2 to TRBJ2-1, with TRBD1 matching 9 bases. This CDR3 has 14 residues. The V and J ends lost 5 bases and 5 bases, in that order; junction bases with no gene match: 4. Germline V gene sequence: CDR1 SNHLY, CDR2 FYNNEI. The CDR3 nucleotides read TGTGCCAGCAGTTGGGACAGGGTTAACAATGAGCAGTTCTTC. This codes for CASSWDRVNNEQFF. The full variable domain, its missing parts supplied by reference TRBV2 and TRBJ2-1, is EPEVTQTPSHQVTQMGQEVILRCVPISNHLYFYWYRQILGQKVEFLVSFYNNEISEKSEIFDDQFSVERPDGSNFTLKIRSTKLEDSAMYFCASSWDRVNNEQFFGPGTRLTVL.

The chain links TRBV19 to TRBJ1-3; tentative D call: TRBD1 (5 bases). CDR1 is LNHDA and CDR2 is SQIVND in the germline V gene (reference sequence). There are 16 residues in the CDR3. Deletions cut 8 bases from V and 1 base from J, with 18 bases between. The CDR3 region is CASYTGKSLSGNTIYF. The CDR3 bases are TGTGCCAGTTATACAGGAAAGAGCCTTTCTGGAAACACCATATATTTT.

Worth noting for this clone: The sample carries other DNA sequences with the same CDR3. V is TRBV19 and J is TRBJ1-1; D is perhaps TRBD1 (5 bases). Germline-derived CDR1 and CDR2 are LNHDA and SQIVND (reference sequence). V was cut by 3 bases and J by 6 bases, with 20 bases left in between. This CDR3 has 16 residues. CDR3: CASSMRGGERGAEAFF. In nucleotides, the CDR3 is TGTGCCAGTAGTATGCGGGGGGGAGAACGGGGCGCTGAAGCTTTCTTT.

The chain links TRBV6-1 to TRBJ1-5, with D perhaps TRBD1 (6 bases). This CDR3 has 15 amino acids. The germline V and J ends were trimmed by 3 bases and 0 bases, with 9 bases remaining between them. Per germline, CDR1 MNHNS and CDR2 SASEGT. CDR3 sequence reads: CASSETGYSNQPQHF. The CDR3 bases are TGTGCCAGCAGTGAGACAGGTTATAGCAATCAGCCCCAGCATTTT.

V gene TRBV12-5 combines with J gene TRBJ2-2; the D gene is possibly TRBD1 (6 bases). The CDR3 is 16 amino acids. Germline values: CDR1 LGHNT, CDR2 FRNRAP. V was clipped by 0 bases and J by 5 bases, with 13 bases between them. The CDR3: CASGLVMRGRTGELFF. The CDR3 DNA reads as TGTGCTAGTGGTTTGGTAATGAGGGGGAGAACCGGGGAGCTGTTTTTT.

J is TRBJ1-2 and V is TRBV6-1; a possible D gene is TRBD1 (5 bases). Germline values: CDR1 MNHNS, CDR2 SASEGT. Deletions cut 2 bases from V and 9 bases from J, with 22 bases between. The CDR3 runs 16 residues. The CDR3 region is CASSERGPRRLESYTF. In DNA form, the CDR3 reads TGTGCCAGCAGTGAAAGGGGCCCCAGACGGCTAGAGAGCTACACCTTC.

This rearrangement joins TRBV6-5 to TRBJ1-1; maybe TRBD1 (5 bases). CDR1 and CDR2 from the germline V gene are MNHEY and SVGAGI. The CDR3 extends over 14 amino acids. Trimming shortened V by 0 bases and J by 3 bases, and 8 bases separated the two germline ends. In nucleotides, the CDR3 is TGTGCCAGCAGTTACTCGGGGGGAGACACTGAAGCTTTCTTT. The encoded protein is CASSYSGGDTEAFF.

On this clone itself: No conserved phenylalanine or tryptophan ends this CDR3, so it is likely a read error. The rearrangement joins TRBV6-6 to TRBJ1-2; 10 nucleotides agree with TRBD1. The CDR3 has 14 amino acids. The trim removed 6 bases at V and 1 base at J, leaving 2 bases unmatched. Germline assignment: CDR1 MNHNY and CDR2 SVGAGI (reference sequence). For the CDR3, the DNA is TGTGCCAGCAGGCGGGACAGGGGTAACTATGGCTACACCCTC. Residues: CASRRDRGNYGYTL.

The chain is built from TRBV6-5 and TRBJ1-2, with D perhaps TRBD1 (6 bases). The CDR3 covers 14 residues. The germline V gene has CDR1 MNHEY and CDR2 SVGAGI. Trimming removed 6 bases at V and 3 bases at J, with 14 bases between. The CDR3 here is CASSPRGRDYGYTF. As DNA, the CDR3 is TGTGCCAGCAGCCCCAGGGGAAGGGACTATGGCTACACCTTC.

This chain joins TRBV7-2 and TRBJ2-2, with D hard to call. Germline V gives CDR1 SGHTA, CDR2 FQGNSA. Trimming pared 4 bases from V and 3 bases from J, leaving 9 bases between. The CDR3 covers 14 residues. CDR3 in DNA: TGTGCCAGCAGCTATACTTACGACACCGGGGAGCTGTTTTTT. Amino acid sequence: CASSYTYDTGELFF.

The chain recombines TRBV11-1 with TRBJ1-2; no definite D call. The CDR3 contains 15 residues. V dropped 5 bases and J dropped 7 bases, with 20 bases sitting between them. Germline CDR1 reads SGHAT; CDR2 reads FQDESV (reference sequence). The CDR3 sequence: CASSPADGGSGGYTF. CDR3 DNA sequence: TGTGCCAGCAGCCCAGCTGACGGAGGTTCAGGTGGCTACACCTTC.

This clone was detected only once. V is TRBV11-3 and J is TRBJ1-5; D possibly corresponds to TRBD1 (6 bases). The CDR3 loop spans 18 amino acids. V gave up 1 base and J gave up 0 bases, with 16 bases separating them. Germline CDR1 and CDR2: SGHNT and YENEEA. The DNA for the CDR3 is TGTGCCAGCAGCTTAGGGGACACCTACTATTATAGCAATCAGCCCCAGCATTTT. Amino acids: CASSLGDTYYYSNQPQHF.

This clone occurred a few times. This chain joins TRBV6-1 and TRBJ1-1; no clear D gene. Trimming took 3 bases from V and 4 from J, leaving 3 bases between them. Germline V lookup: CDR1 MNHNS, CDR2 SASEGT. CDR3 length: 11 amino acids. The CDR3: CASSDLTEAFF. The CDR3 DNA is TGTGCCAGCAGTGACCTCACTGAAGCTTTCTTT.